Presented here are 27 T cell receptor beta chains from one specimen sequenced in a study of OX40 agonist ivuxolimab in advanced cancers. TCRdb keeps only in-frame clones here, not all; method: immunoSEQ multiplex PCR. The repertoire holds 82,000 or so clones, with more than 85% as singletons. The input for sequencing was CD4+ or CD8+ T cells sorted from blood, taken in a trial of the OX40 agonist ivuxolimab. The receptors shown here come from an adult with an advanced solid tumor such as melanoma, head and neck, liver or kidney cancer.

This rearrangement joins TRBV2 to TRBJ1-2; possibly TRBD1 for D (6 bases). V lost 1 base, J lost 6 bases, and 9 bases lay in between. CDR1 is SNHLY, CDR2 FYNNEI, per germline. This CDR3 has 13 residues. The CDR3 DNA is TGTGCCAGCAGTGAAGTCAGGGGAGATGGCTACACCTTC. Protein sequence: CASSEVRGDGYTF. Drawing the rest from reference TRBV2 and TRBJ1-2, the complete variable domain is EPEVTQTPSHQVTQMGQEVILRCVPISNHLYFYWYRQILGQKVEFLVSFYNNEISEKSEIFDDQFSVERPDGSNFTLKIRSTKLEDSAMYFCASSEVRGDGYTFGSGTRLTVV.

The chain combines TRBV9 with TRBJ2-3; TRBD1 matches 8 bases. V gave up 4 bases and J gave up 4 bases; unmatched junction bases: 5. In germline, CDR1 is SGDLS, CDR2 YYNGEE. This CDR3 has 14 amino acids. CDR3 loop: CASSHDRGSDTQYF. The DNA of the CDR3 is TGTGCCAGCAGCCACGACAGGGGCTCAGATACGCAGTATTTT.

This clone was counted a single time. This rearrangement joins TRBV4-3 to TRBJ1-2; TRBD1 matches 7 bases. The germline V gene has CDR1 LGHNA and CDR2 YSLEER. The length of the CDR3 is 15 residues. Trimming at V came to 1 base and at J to 4 bases, leaving 6 bases not matched to a gene. The CDR3 protein is CASSQGYRDSYGYTF. The CDR3 coding sequence is TGCGCCAGCAGCCAAGGATACCGGGACAGCTATGGCTACACCTTC.

V is TRBV18 and J is TRBJ2-3; 7 bases match TRBD1. With 2 bases clipped from V and 1 base from J, the junction kept 12 bases outside the gene matches. Germline V gene data show CDR1 as KGHSH and CDR2 as LQKENI. The CDR3 sequence is 18 residues long. The CDR3, as DNA: TGTGCCAGCTCACCATCTTTGCCAGGGGGAGTTGGCACAGATACGCAGTATTTT. Translating it yields CASSPSLPGGVGTDTQYF.

The CDR3, as DNA: TGTGCCAGCACCCTAAGGCGTACGGCAAGCACAGATACGCAGTATTTT. Amino acids: CASTLRRTASTDTQYF. The chain joins TRBV7-2 to TRBJ2-3; D is ambiguous. Germline-derived CDR1 and CDR2 are SGHTA and FQGNSA. The CDR3 totals 16 residues. V lost 7 bases to trimming and J lost 0 bases, with 17 bases between them.

The chain carries TRBV7-9 and TRBJ2-2, with D unclear. This CDR3 spans 14 amino acids. The germline CDR1 and CDR2 sequences are SEHNR and FQNEAQ (reference sequence). Written as DNA, the CDR3 is TGTGTTACGGTGCGGCCCTCGAACACCGGGGAGCTGTTTTTT. Protein: CVTVRPSNTGELFF.

V gene TRBV28 combines with J gene TRBJ1-2; no reliable D call. This CDR3 is built from 14 residues. From germline, CDR1 is MDHEN and CDR2 SYDVKM. V was shortened by 3 bases and J by 5 bases, with 13 bases between the two germline ends. The DNA for the CDR3 is TGTGCCAGCAGTTTCTTCCCCCGGAGTTATGGCTACACCTTC. Translating it yields CASSFFPRSYGYTF.

The V and J genes are TRBV7-2 and TRBJ1-6, with D possibly TRBD1 on 5 matching bases. The CDR3 spans 16 residues. The V end lost 3 bases, the J end lost 7 bases, and 16 bases lay between the germline ends. Germline lookup yields CDR1 SGHTA and CDR2 FQGNSA. CDR3 amino acids: CASSLGGSGPNSPLHF. The CDR3 DNA follows: TGTGCCAGCAGCTTGGGGGGGAGCGGGCCAAATTCACCCCTCCACTTT.

The chain couples TRBV11-3 to TRBJ2-7; the D is unclear. The germline V gene has CDR1 SGHNT and CDR2 YENEEA. The CDR3 has 14 amino acids. The V end lost 0 bases, the J end lost 5 bases, and 11 bases lay between the germline ends. The CDR3 bases are TGTGCCAGCAGCTTAGAGGTAGTGAACCACGAGCAGTACTTC. Translated: CASSLEVVNHEQYF.

V gene TRBV23-1 combines with J gene TRBJ2-3, with 10 bases matching TRBD2. TRBV23-1 is noted as an ORF with a role that remains uncertain. V lost 6 bases to trimming and J lost 6 bases; unmatched junction nucleotides: 18. The CDR3 is 18 amino acids. Written as DNA, the CDR3 is TGCGCCAGCAGCCTTCGGAGCGGGAGGGACTACAGATTTGATACGCAGTATTTT. Protein: CASSLRSGRDYRFDTQYF.

V and J are TRBV4-2 and TRBJ1-1; D is unresolved. The CDR3 consists of 13 residues. Trimming took 5 bases from V and 2 from J, leaving 9 bases between them. Germline CDR1 and CDR2: LGHNA and YNFKEQ. CDR3 region: CASSAGQNTEAFF. CDR3 DNA sequence: TGTGCCAGCAGCGCCGGTCAAAACACTGAAGCTTTCTTT.

The chain's CDR3 is CAWSGLAGNIQYF. The CDR3 DNA reads TGTGCCTGGAGTGGACTAGCAGGAAACATTCAGTACTTC. The V call is TRBV30, the J call TRBJ2-4; 7 bases line up with TRBD2. There are 13 residues in the CDR3. Losses at the gene ends were 1 base for V and 6 bases for J; bases not matched to a gene: 3. Per germline, CDR1 GTSNPN and CDR2 SVGIG (reference sequence). The full variable domain, rest sourced from reference TRBV30 and TRBJ2-4, is SQTIHQWPATLVQPVGSPLSLECTVEGTSNPNLYWYRQAAGRGLQLLFYSVGIGQISSEVPQNLSASRPQDRQFILSSKKLLLSDSGFYLCAWSGLAGNIQYFGAGTRLSVL.

The rearrangement links TRBV28 to TRBJ2-6; D gene ambiguous. V lost 11 bases, J lost 0 bases, and 8 bases lay in between. Germline assignment: CDR1 MDHEN and CDR2 SYDVKM. CDR3 length: 13 amino acids. CDR3 bases: TGTGCCGCCCGAGACTCTGGGGCCAACGTCCTGACTTTC. Its translation is CAARDSGANVLTF.

The rearrangement joins TRBV18 to TRBJ2-5, with TRBD2 as a possible D gene (6 bases). The CDR3 runs to 15 residues. Germline V lookup: CDR1 KGHSH, CDR2 LQKENI. V lost 1 base, J lost 5 bases, and 14 bases lay in between. The chain's CDR3 is CASSPREKGGETQYF. DNA of the CDR3: TGTGCCAGCTCACCACGGGAAAAAGGAGGGGAGACCCAGTACTTC. Full variable domain (rest looked up from reference TRBV18 and TRBJ2-5): NAGVMQNPRHLVRRRGQEARLRCSPMKGHSHVYWYRQLPEEGLKFMVYLQKENIIDESGMPKERFSAEFPKEGPSILRIQQVVRGDSAAYFCASSPREKGGETQYFGPGTRLLVL.

This chain links TRBV4-1 with TRBJ2-4; D is ambiguous. V gave up 2 bases and J gave up 0 bases, with 8 bases separating them. The CDR3 extends over 15 amino acids. Germline CDR1 MGHRA, CDR2 YSYEKL. CDR3 sequence: CASSQIYLAKNIQYF. In DNA, the CDR3 is TGCGCCAGCAGCCAAATCTACTTAGCCAAAAACATTCAGTACTTC.

V gene TRBV4-1 combines with J gene TRBJ1-6; D is undetermined. Trimming removed 0 bases from V and 8 bases from J, with 14 bases in between. The CDR3 loop spans 16 amino acids. In germline, CDR1 is MGHRA, CDR2 YSYEKL. DNA of the CDR3: TGCGCCAGCAGCCAAGATAGCAACGCGCCGGATTCACCCCTCCACTTT. Protein product: CASSQDSNAPDSPLHF.

The chain links TRBV5-1 to TRBJ2-7; no firm D call. CDR1 is SGHRS and CDR2 is YFSETQ in the germline V gene. The CDR3 runs 11 residues. V shed 5 bases and J shed 4 bases, with 7 bases lying between them. The DNA for the CDR3 is TGCGCCAGCAGGGGCCAATACGAGCAGTACTTC. Translation: CASRGQYEQYF.

This clone was detected only a few times. Other DNA sequences in the sample encode the same CDR3. V gene TRBV27 combines with J gene TRBJ2-1; TRBD2 matches 9 bases. Trimming took 2 bases from V and 4 from J; bases not matched to a gene: 0. This CDR3 spans 14 amino acids. CDR1 MNHEY and CDR2 SMNVEV come from the germline V gene (reference sequence). The chain's CDR3 is CASSLAGGYNEQFF. CDR3 sequence (DNA): TGTGCCAGCAGTTTAGCGGGAGGGTACAATGAGCAGTTCTTC.

The V and J genes are TRBV19 and TRBJ2-1; no reliable D call. The length of the CDR3 is 15 residues. In germline, CDR1 is LNHDA, CDR2 SQIVND (reference sequence). Trimming cost V 3 bases and J 0 bases, with 9 bases left between them. The CDR3 here is CASSMAPSSYNEQFF. CDR3 bases: TGTGCCAGTAGTATGGCTCCGAGCTCCTACAATGAGCAGTTCTTC.

V and J are TRBV10-3 and TRBJ2-2; D is perhaps TRBD1 (6 bases). V was pared by 4 bases and J by 2 bases, with 8 bases between. From germline, CDR1 is ENHRY and CDR2 SYGVKD. The CDR3 has 14 residues. CDR3 DNA sequence: TGTGCCATCAGTGTACAGGGAAACACCGGGGAGCTGTTTTTT. It encodes CAISVQGNTGELFF.

The rearrangement links TRBV7-3 to TRBJ2-2, with D unclear. The germline V and J ends were trimmed by 6 bases and 1 base, with 6 bases remaining between them. CDR3 length: 13 amino acids. Germline V gene data show CDR1 as SGHTA and CDR2 as FQGTGA. The chain's CDR3 is CASRNGNTGELFF. The CDR3, as DNA: TGTGCCAGCAGGAATGGGAACACCGGGGAGCTGTTTTTT.

This chain links TRBV5-1 with TRBJ1-2; D is ambiguous. Between the trimmed V and J ends, which lost 4 bases and 0 bases, there was a span of 7 bases. CDR3 length: 13 amino acids. Germline lookup yields CDR1 SGHRS and CDR2 YFSETQ. Here the CDR3 DNA reads TGCGCCAGCAGCCTTAATACTAACTATGGCTACACCTTC. Its translation is CASSLNTNYGYTF.

The rearrangement links TRBV6-5 to TRBJ1-1; the match to TRBD1 covers 7 bases. The CDR3 covers 16 residues. The germline V gene encodes CDR1 MNHEY and CDR2 SVGAGI. J was trimmed by 3 bases and V by 0 bases; bases with no gene match: 7. CDR3 residues: CASSYSRGGKDTEAFF. CDR3 coding DNA: TGTGCCAGCAGTTACTCGAGAGGGGGCAAGGACACTGAAGCTTTCTTT.

The sample holds one count of this clone. The gene calls are TRBV7-2 and TRBJ2-7; 7 nucleotides line up with TRBD1. Germline V gives CDR1 SGHTA, CDR2 FQGNSA. This CDR3 has 14 residues. V was pared by 2 bases and J by 4 bases, with 5 bases of the junction left unmatched. As DNA, the CDR3 is TGTGCCAGCAGCTTATCCGGGACAGTATACGAGCAGTACTTC. It is translated as CASSLSGTVYEQYF.

CDR3 DNA sequence: TGTGCCTGGAGGGTGGGGTGGCATGGCTACACCTTC. The encoded protein is CAWRVGWHGYTF. V gene TRBV30 combines with J gene TRBJ1-2; D unclear. V dropped 3 bases and J dropped 6 bases, with 11 bases sitting between them. The CDR3 length is 12 residues. The V gene's germline CDR1 is GTSNPN and CDR2 SVGIG (reference sequence).

The rearrangement uses TRBV10-3 and TRBJ2-7, with 10 positions matching TRBD2. After removal of 6 bases from V and 7 bases from J, the junction contained 6 bases not matched to a gene. The CDR3 spans 13 residues. Per germline, CDR1 ENHRY and CDR2 SYGVKD. The CDR3 region is CAIRAGTSDEQYF. The CDR3 bases are TGTGCCATCAGGGCCGGGACTAGCGATGAGCAGTACTTC.

V is TRBV28 and J is TRBJ2-7; D is possibly TRBD1 (5 bases). CDR3 length: 14 amino acids. Germline V gene data show CDR1 as MDHEN and CDR2 as SYDVKM. Between the trimmed V and J ends, which lost 6 bases and 3 bases, there was a span of 15 bases. CDR3 protein: CASSTATVYYEQYF. CDR3 coding DNA: TGTGCCAGCAGCACAGCGACAGTGTACTACGAGCAGTACTTC. Filled out from reference TRBV28 and TRBJ2-7, the complete variable domain reads DVKVTQSSRYLVKRTGEKVFLECVQDMDHENMFWYRQDPGLGLRLIYFSYDVKMKEKGDIPEGYSVSREKKERFSLILESASTNQTSMYLCASSTATVYYEQYFGPGTRLTVT.